Given below is one TCR beta chain in context. The data stem from a study of blood T cells in healthy people across ages. A sample-barcoded 5' primer and a J-beta primer mix were used in a second PCR of roughly 7 to 11 cycles. MiXCR, applied by TCRdb to the 5' RACE reads, yields one record per CDR3 protein. The table records about 930,000 distinct CDR3 sequences, roughly 29% of them present only once. The data also belong to a second study, concerning T cells of mothers and their children.

This TCR was recovered from a woman in her 40s in good health. The sequenced sample was blood.

The CDR3 region has the DNA TGTGCCAGCGCAGTCGGAAATTCACCCCTCCACTTT. Amino acids: CASAVGNSPLHF. The chain employs TRBV12-3 or TRBV12-4 and TRBJ1-6, with unresolved D. The CDR3 runs 12 residues. Between the trimmed V and J ends, which lost 8 bases and 7 bases, there was a span of 9 bases.